The 23 T cell receptor beta chains below come from one sample, sequenced in a study of blood T cell repertoires in COVID-19. The assay was immunoSEQ multiplex PCR, and TCRdb's table has in-frame clones only and misses some. Among some 510,000 clones, 70% to 90% were seen once, and the ten largest hold 1.8%. The sample was PBMCs or T cells enriched from blood (not recorded which). These receptors all stem from a woman in her thirties or forties who had recovered from COVID-19.

This chain connects TRBV7-9 to TRBJ1-4, with a weak D call TRBD1 (5 bases). Germline V gene lookup returns CDR1 SEHNR and CDR2 FQNEAQ (reference sequence). The CDR3 has 14 amino acids. The ends were cut back, 5 bases at V and 4 bases at J, with 11 bases in the middle. CDR3 sequence reads: CASSPGGGNEKLFF. CDR3 DNA sequence: TGTGCCAGCAGCCCGGGGGGTGGTAATGAAAAACTGTTTTTT.

This chain joins TRBV6-5 and TRBJ2-7, with a possible D match to TRBD2 (7 bases). Germline V lookup: CDR1 MNHEY, CDR2 SVGAGI. The CDR3 is 14 residues long. Trimming removed 4 bases from V and 2 bases from J, with 12 bases in between. The CDR3 loop is CASSLRGGAYEQYF. The CDR3 nucleotides are TGTGCCAGCAGTTTAAGGGGGGGCGCCTACGAGCAGTACTTC.

V is TRBV5-1 and J is TRBJ1-6, with 10 bases identical to TRBD1. The CDR3 runs 16 residues. Unmatched junction bases numbered 9, after V lost 4 bases and J lost 8 bases. Germline CDR1 reads SGHRS; CDR2 reads YFSETQ. The CDR3 sequence is CASSPQGGTGDSPLHF. CDR3 DNA sequence: TGCGCCAGCAGCCCGCAAGGCGGGACAGGGGATTCACCCCTCCACTTT.

This clone was counted a single time. The chain recombines TRBV7-6 with TRBJ2-1; 7 bases agree with TRBD2. The CDR3 has 19 residues. V shed 1 base, J shed 6 bases, and the junction held 18 bases outside the gene matches. The V gene's germline CDR1 is SGHVS and CDR2 FNYEAQ. CDR3 protein: CASSLVVKGLVPFPNEQFF. The CDR3 bases are TGTGCCAGCAGCTTAGTGGTTAAAGGACTAGTCCCCTTTCCCAATGAGCAGTTCTTC.

The V gene is TRBV2, the J gene TRBJ2-1; 7 bases are a match to TRBD2. The germline V gene encodes CDR1 SNHLY and CDR2 FYNNEI. V lost 5 bases and J lost 4; bases outside the gene matches: 8. The CDR3 has 15 amino acids. The CDR3 sequence: CASSRLAEAYNEQFF. Here the CDR3 DNA reads TGTGCCAGCAGTCGGCTAGCGGAAGCTTACAATGAGCAGTTCTTC.

The genes are TRBV4-1 and TRBJ2-1, with TRBD2 matching 9 bases. Germline loops: CDR1 MGHRA, CDR2 YSYEKL. J was trimmed by 8 bases and V by 4 bases; bases with no gene match: 9. The CDR3 loop spans 15 amino acids. For the CDR3, the DNA is TGCGCCAGCAGCCCGGGGACTAGCCCGGTGGATGAGCAGTTCTTC. Its protein is CASSPGTSPVDEQFF.

The CDR3 sequence: CASSTVNSNQPQHF. The CDR3 coding sequence is TGTGCCAGCAGTACGGTTAATAGCAATCAGCCCCAGCATTTT. V usage is TRBV6-5 and J usage is TRBJ1-5; D call uncertain. Trimming took 5 bases from V and 0 from J, leaving 8 bases between them. Per germline, CDR1 MNHEY and CDR2 SVGAGI. The CDR3 runs to 14 residues.

The V gene is TRBV18, the J gene TRBJ1-1; D remains ambiguous. The CDR3 contains 14 residues. Germline V gene sequence: CDR1 KGHSH, CDR2 LQKENI. Trimming cost V 6 bases and J 1 base, with 12 bases left between them. The CDR3, as DNA: TGTGCCAGCTCGCCGTCCGGGAAGAACACTGAAGCTTTCTTT. Translating gives CASSPSGKNTEAFF.

The gene calls are TRBV2 and TRBJ2-2; D perhaps matches TRBD1 (5 bases). V was trimmed by 5 bases and J by 1 base, leaving 11 bases between them. CDR1 is SNHLY and CDR2 is FYNNEI in the germline V gene. The length of the CDR3 is 15 residues. The CDR3 loop reads CASSTLGQNTGELFF. CDR3 nucleotides: TGTGCCAGCAGTACCCTTGGACAGAACACCGGGGAGCTGTTTTTT. Looking up the rest from reference TRBV2 and TRBJ2-2 gives the full variable domain: EPEVTQTPSHQVTQMGQEVILRCVPISNHLYFYWYRQILGQKVEFLVSFYNNEISEKSEIFDDQFSVERPDGSNFTLKIRSTKLEDSAMYFCASSTLGQNTGELFFGEGSRLTVL.

This chain connects TRBV2 to TRBJ2-1; no reliable D call. This CDR3 region has 14 residues. Germline lookup yields CDR1 SNHLY and CDR2 FYNNEI. Trimming took off 4 bases at V and 5 bases at J, with 12 bases between the two ends. The CDR3, as DNA: TGTGCCAGCAGTGGATTTTTCCGCGACAATGAGCAGTTCTTC. Its protein is CASSGFFRDNEQFF.

The chain uses TRBV5-1 and TRBJ2-2, with D perhaps matching TRBD1 (5 bases). The ends were cut back, 1 base at V and 4 bases at J, with 14 bases in the middle. Germline V gene sequence: CDR1 SGHRS, CDR2 YFSETQ. The CDR3 spans 16 residues. CDR3: CASSLSQGRRTGELFF. CDR3 DNA sequence: TGCGCCAGCAGCTTGTCCCAGGGCCGGCGCACCGGGGAGCTGTTTTTT. The complete variable domain, with remaining parts taken from reference TRBV5-1 and TRBJ2-2, reads KAGVTQTPRYLIKTRGQQVTLSCSPISGHRSVSWYQQTPGQGLQFLFEYFSETQRNKGNFPGRFSGRQFSNSRSEMNVSTLELGDSALYLCASSLSQGRRTGELFFGEGSRLTVL.

The V and J genes are TRBV18 and TRBJ2-7, with 7 bases that match TRBD1. The CDR3 is 14 residues long. V was clipped by 5 bases and J by 7 bases; unmatched bases: 11. Germline CDR1 is KGHSH and CDR2 is LQKENI. CDR3 nucleotides: TGTGCCAGCTCAACGACAGGGACCTTAATTGAGCAGTACTTC. It encodes CASSTTGTLIEQYF.

This chain uses TRBV6-1 with TRBJ2-3, with D possibly being TRBD1 (6 bases). The CDR3 spans 16 residues. V gave up 0 bases and J gave up 5 bases, with 15 bases separating them. Germline V CDR1 and CDR2: MNHNS, SASEGT. Written as DNA, the CDR3 is TGTGCCAGCAGTGAAGCGCAGGGACAAGGGGGAGATACGCAGTATTTT. It codes for CASSEAQGQGGDTQYF.

The chain combines TRBV24-1 with TRBJ1-1; D is ambiguous. The V end lost 8 bases, the J end lost 3 bases, and 9 bases lay between the germline ends. This CDR3 region has 12 residues. Germline CDR1 KGHDR, CDR2 SFDVKD. The CDR3 nucleotides read TGTGCCACCAAAGGCCAGGACACTGAAGCTTTCTTT. As protein: CATKGQDTEAFF.

The V and J genes are TRBV2 and TRBJ1-6; 8 bases map to TRBD1. CDR1 is SNHLY and CDR2 is FYNNEI in the germline V gene. The CDR3 runs 13 residues. V was clipped by 6 bases and J by 13 bases; unmatched bases: 8. The CDR3 is CASSRDRLEPLHF. In nucleotides, the CDR3 is TGTGCCAGCAGCCGGGACAGGTTGGAGCCCCTCCACTTT.

This chain links TRBV7-2 with TRBJ1-3; TRBD1 matches at 7 bases. This CDR3 is built from 15 residues. Germline CDR1 SGHTA, CDR2 FQGNSA. V lost 5 bases and J lost 0; bases outside the gene matches: 4. The CDR3 protein is CASSRDRASGNTIYF. The CDR3 DNA is TGTGCCAGCAGCCGCGACAGGGCCTCTGGAAACACCATATATTTT.

This chain links TRBV7-9 with TRBJ1-2; 10 bases fit TRBD1. This CDR3 contains 18 residues. Trimming at V came to 7 bases and at J to 7 bases, leaving 21 bases not matched to a gene. Germline CDR1 is SEHNR and CDR2 is FQNEAQ (reference sequence). CDR3 bases: TGTGCCAGCACCGACTACGACAGGGGGCCCAGTAGCTCCGGTGGCTACACCTTC. It is translated as CASTDYDRGPSSSGGYTF.

The chain uses TRBV29-1 and TRBJ2-1; 11 bases line up with TRBD1. Germline V lookup: CDR1 SQVTM, CDR2 ANQGSEA. V shed 7 bases and J 7 bases; nucleotides not matched to a gene: 9. This CDR3 comprises 14 residues. CDR3 DNA: TGCAGCGCGCAAGGCGGGACAGGGGGTAATGAGCAGTTCTTC. Protein: CSAQGGTGGNEQFF.

The J gene is TRBJ2-1, the V gene TRBV6-2 or TRBV6-3; maybe TRBD2 (7 bases). Looked up from germline, CDR1 is MNHEY and CDR2 is SVGEGT. This CDR3 is built from 13 residues. Trimming removed 2 bases from V and 10 bases from J, with 12 bases in between. DNA for the CDR3: TGTGCCAGCAGTTACCCGGGGGGCGAGGAGCAGTTCTTC. Residues: CASSYPGGEEQFF.

The chain couples TRBV19 to TRBJ1-2; 7 nucleotides agree with TRBD1. The CDR3 consists of 13 residues. Germline CDR1 reads LNHDA; CDR2 reads SQIVND (reference sequence). The trim removed 7 bases at V and 2 bases at J, leaving 4 bases unmatched. CDR3 protein: CASKKGQNYGYTF. The CDR3 nucleotides are TGTGCCAGTAAAAAGGGACAGAACTATGGCTACACCTTC. Together with reference TRBV19 and TRBJ1-2, the CDR3 gives the full variable domain: DGGITQSPKYLFRKEGQNVTLSCEQNLNHDAMYWYRQDPGQGLRLIYYSQIVNDFQKGDIAEGYSVSREKKESFPLTVTSAQKNPTAFYLCASKKGQNYGYTFGSGTRLTVV.

The chain joins TRBV18 to TRBJ2-5; the match to TRBD1 covers 10 bases. CDR1 is KGHSH, CDR2 LQKENI, per germline. This CDR3 is 16 amino acids long. J lost 4 bases, V lost 3 bases, and 8 bases had no gene match. CDR3 sequence reads: CASSPTGTGVIETQYF. The CDR3 coding sequence is TGTGCCAGCTCACCCACCGGGACAGGGGTTATAGAGACCCAGTACTTC.

The chain is built from TRBV7-6 and TRBJ2-7; 9 nucleotides align to TRBD2. CDR3 length: 15 amino acids. The germline gives CDR1 SGHVS, CDR2 FNYEAQ. Trimming took 3 bases from V and 2 from J; bases not matched to a gene: 5. CDR3 coding DNA: TGTGCCAGCAGCTTTAGTAGCGGGAGCCCCTACGAGCAGTACTTC. As protein: CASSFSSGSPYEQYF.

The chain links TRBV5-4 to TRBJ2-5, with 10 bases identical to TRBD1. CDR1 is SGHNT, CDR2 YYREEE, per germline (reference sequence). This CDR3 region has 15 residues. Trimming cost V 4 bases and J 1 base; bases outside gene matches: 4. The CDR3 region has the DNA TGTGCCAGCAGCCCGGGACAGGGGACCCAAGAGACCCAGTACTTC. It yields the protein CASSPGQGTQETQYF.